Listed here are 9 T cell receptor beta chains from one sample, sequenced in a study of blood T cell repertoires in COVID-19. Method: immunoSEQ multiplex PCR; TCRdb's copy keeps in-frame clones and lacks some. The sample consists of around 330,000 clones, roughly 85% of them appearing once. Source material: PBMCs or T cells enriched from blood (not recorded which). These receptors were obtained from a woman in her thirties who had been exposed to COVID-19.

The V call is TRBV7-9, the J call TRBJ2-7, with a weak D call TRBD2 (6 bases). This CDR3 has 16 residues. From germline, CDR1 is SEHNR and CDR2 FQNEAQ (reference sequence). V was shortened by 0 bases and J by 4 bases, with 16 bases between the two germline ends. DNA for the CDR3: TGTGCCAGCAGCTTAGCGCGGCAGGGAGGCGAATACGAGCAGTACTTC. This translates into CASSLARQGGEYEQYF.

V and J are TRBV6-1 and TRBJ1-2; D possibly corresponds to TRBD1 (6 bases). The germline V gene encodes CDR1 MNHNS and CDR2 SASEGT. Between the trimmed V and J ends, which lost 2 bases and 5 bases, there was a span of 15 bases. The CDR3 sequence is 15 residues long. The DNA for the CDR3 is TGTGCCAGCAGTGAACCTCAGAGGGGGGGTTATGGCTACACCTTC. Protein sequence: CASSEPQRGGYGYTF.

The count of this clone is one. The chain couples TRBV30 to TRBJ2-1; 9 bases align to TRBD1. Germline CDR1 is GTSNPN and CDR2 is SVGIG (reference sequence). Germline trimming cut 2 bases from V and 4 bases from J; bases unmatched to any gene: 6. The CDR3 is made up of 15 amino acids. The CDR3 nucleotides are TGTGCCTGGAGTCCACCGGGACAGGGATACAATGAGCAGTTCTTC. This codes for CAWSPPGQGYNEQFF.

This chain joins TRBV7-8 and TRBJ1-1; D is undetermined. The CDR3 length is 13 residues. Germline CDR1 and CDR2: SGHVS and FQNEAQ. V was clipped by 2 bases and J by 7 bases, with 11 bases between them. The CDR3 region has the DNA TGTGCCAGCAGCTTACCCGCGGGGAATGAAGCTTTCTTT. Residues: CASSLPAGNEAFF.

This clone was picked up many times. The chain employs TRBV28 and TRBJ2-7, with 14 bases lining up with TRBD2. With V trimmed by 10 bases and J by 4 bases, 6 bases remained unmatched. The CDR3 has 14 amino acids. Germline CDR1 MDHEN, CDR2 SYDVKM. Here the CDR3 DNA reads TGTGCCACCGGACTAGCGGGGGGAATGTACGAGCAGTACTTC. The encoded protein is CATGLAGGMYEQYF.

This clone was seen only once. The J gene is TRBJ1-5, the V gene TRBV28; no clear D gene. Germline V CDR1 and CDR2: MDHEN, SYDVKM. The CDR3 is made up of 15 amino acids. V was trimmed by 6 bases and J by 0 bases, leaving 12 bases between them. Here the CDR3 reads CASSRTEHSNQPQHF. For the CDR3, the DNA is TGTGCCAGCAGCCGGACTGAACATAGCAATCAGCCCCAGCATTTT. Full variable domain (rest looked up from reference TRBV28 and TRBJ1-5): DVKVTQSSRYLVKRTGEKVFLECVQDMDHENMFWYRQDPGLGLRLIYFSYDVKMKEKGDIPEGYSVSREKKERFSLILESASTNQTSMYLCASSRTEHSNQPQHFGDGTRLSIL.

This chain uses TRBV5-1 with TRBJ2-7; 8 bases agree with TRBD1. The CDR3 has 15 amino acids. V was pared by 4 bases and J by 4 bases, with 10 bases of the junction left unmatched. Germline assignment: CDR1 SGHRS and CDR2 YFSETQ. The DNA for the CDR3 is TGCGCCAGCAGCCCTTTGACGACAGGGGATTACGAGCAGTACTTC. The encoded protein is CASSPLTTGDYEQYF. The full variable domain, its missing parts supplied by reference TRBV5-1 and TRBJ2-7, is KAGVTQTPRYLIKTRGQQVTLSCSPISGHRSVSWYQQTPGQGLQFLFEYFSETQRNKGNFPGRFSGRQFSNSRSEMNVSTLELGDSALYLCASSPLTTGDYEQYFGPGTRLTVT.

The rearrangement links TRBV5-8 to TRBJ1-2, with TRBD1 identical over 9 bases. The CDR3 runs 15 residues. The J segment lost 4 bases and the V segment lost 3 bases, leaving 7 bases of the junction unmatched. Germline loops: CDR1 SGHTS, CDR2 YDEGEE. CDR3 amino acids: CASSSTGTGSYGYTF. CDR3 DNA: TGTGCCAGCAGCTCTACCGGGACAGGGTCCTATGGCTACACCTTC. Complete variable domain (other parts from reference TRBV5-8 and TRBJ1-2): EAGVTQSPTHLIKTRGQQATLRCSPISGHTSVYWYQQALGLGLQFLLWYDEGEERNRGNFPPRFSGRQFPNYSSELNVNALELEDSALYLCASSSTGTGSYGYTFGSGTRLTVV.

The chain links TRBV5-1 to TRBJ2-1, with 8 bases identical to TRBD2. The ends lost 3 bases at V and 4 bases at J; junction bases unmatched: 3. The CDR3 contains 14 residues. Germline loops: CDR1 SGHRS, CDR2 YFSETQ. This CDR3 reads CASSWGLEYNEQFF. The CDR3 nucleotides are TGCGCCAGCAGCTGGGGACTAGAATACAATGAGCAGTTCTTC.